These 19 T cell receptor beta chains share one sample of origin, sequenced in a study of blood T cell repertoires in COVID-19. Libraries were prepared by immunoSEQ multiplex PCR; TCRdb keeps only in-frame clonotypes and omits some of them. The repertoire has over 90,000 clones, roughly 86% of them found once; the top ten carry about a tenth. The sample consisted of peripheral blood. All receptors come from a man aged 35 to 55 with active or convalescent COVID-19.

The chain carries TRBV5-1 and TRBJ2-2; TRBD1 agrees at 9 bases. Germline values: CDR1 SGHRS, CDR2 YFSETQ. The CDR3 runs 16 residues. V shed 4 bases and J 2 bases; nucleotides not matched to a gene: 6. This CDR3 reads CASSQTGGANTGELFF. The CDR3 nucleotides are TGCGCCAGCAGCCAAACAGGGGGCGCAAACACCGGGGAGCTGTTTTTT.

The genes are TRBV6-2 or TRBV6-3 and TRBJ2-5; tentatively, D is TRBD2 (7 bases). Trimming shortened V by 2 bases and J by 6 bases, and 28 bases separated the two germline ends. The CDR3 sequence is 19 residues long. Germline-derived CDR1 and CDR2 are MNHEY and SVGEGT. The DNA for the CDR3 is TGTGCCAGCAGTTACACCGCGCTGACGGAACAGGGAGGGCGAAAGACCCAGTACTTC. Amino acid sequence: CASSYTALTEQGGRKTQYF.

The chain couples TRBV25-1 to TRBJ2-5; 8 bases are shared with TRBD1. Losses at the gene ends were 4 bases for V and 5 bases for J; bases not matched to a gene: 12. This CDR3 has 16 amino acids. Germline V gene lookup returns CDR1 MGHDK and CDR2 SYGVNS. The CDR3 region is CASSAPTRTGLETQYF. DNA of the CDR3: TGTGCCAGCAGTGCCCCAACCCGGACAGGGCTGGAGACCCAGTACTTC.

The chain joins TRBV6-2 or TRBV6-3 to TRBJ1-1; TRBD1 might be the D (6 bases). CDR3 length equals 15 residues. CDR1 is MNHEY and CDR2 is SVGEGT in the germline V gene. V gave up 6 bases and J gave up 0 bases, with 14 bases separating them. CDR3 residues: CASSPDRPLNTEAFF. Here the CDR3 DNA reads TGTGCCAGCAGCCCTGACAGGCCCCTGAACACTGAAGCTTTCTTT.

This chain joins TRBV6-5 and TRBJ1-6, with D possibly TRBD1 on 5 matching bases. CDR3 length equals 15 residues. CDR1 is MNHEY, CDR2 SVGAGI, per germline. The V end was cut by 0 bases, the J end by 10 bases, with 13 bases between. The CDR3 sequence is CASSYSDKKNSPLHF. The CDR3 region has the DNA TGTGCCAGCAGTTACTCGGACAAGAAAAACTCACCCCTCCACTTT.

The chain has TRBV25-1 and TRBJ2-7; 7 bases map to TRBD2. The trim removed 4 bases at V and 0 bases at J, leaving 3 bases unmatched. The CDR3 spans 14 residues. Germline CDR1 is MGHDK and CDR2 is SYGVNS. In nucleotides, the CDR3 is TGTGCCAGCAGTGGGGGGGGGATCTCCTACGAGCAGTACTTC. It codes for CASSGGGISYEQYF.

The chain links TRBV6-5 to TRBJ1-6; D may be TRBD1 (6 bases). This CDR3 has 15 residues. Between the trimmed V and J ends, which lost 5 bases and 7 bases, there was a span of 15 bases. Germline V gene data show CDR1 as MNHEY and CDR2 as SVGAGI. The CDR3 spells CASSPEQGRNSPLHF. CDR3 nucleotides: TGTGCCAGCAGTCCAGAACAGGGAAGGAATTCACCCCTCCACTTT.

This clone was seen a handful of times. This sequence joins TRBV5-4 and TRBJ2-2; the D is unclear. Germline CDR1 reads SGHNT; CDR2 reads YYREEE (reference sequence). V was shortened by 2 bases and J by 6 bases, with 11 bases between the two germline ends. The CDR3 loop spans 14 amino acids. The CDR3, as DNA: TGTGCCAGCAGCTTAAGCGAGTCTCCCGGGGAGCTGTTTTTT. Its protein product is CASSLSESPGELFF.

The rearrangement joins TRBV6-1 to TRBJ2-7, with D tentatively TRBD2 (6 bases). The CDR3 is 13 residues long. The germline V gene has CDR1 MNHNS and CDR2 SASEGT. V was clipped by 2 bases and J by 3 bases, with 8 bases between them. CDR3 nucleotides: TGTGCCAGCAGTGAATATAGCGGCTACGAGCAGTACTTC. Translation: CASSEYSGYEQYF.

J is TRBJ2-4 and V is TRBV6-4; the D gene is possibly TRBD2 (6 bases). V was clipped by 3 bases and J by 0 bases, with 6 bases between them. CDR1 is MRHNA and CDR2 is SNTAGT in the germline V gene. This CDR3 is built from 14 residues. The CDR3 region has the DNA TGTGCCAGCAGTGAGGGGGGAGCCAAAAACATTCAGTACTTC. Amino acid sequence: CASSEGGAKNIQYF.

The genes are TRBV7-6 and TRBJ2-5; TRBD2 aligns across 7 bases. Germline V CDR1 and CDR2: SGHVS, FNYEAQ. J was trimmed by 6 bases and V by 7 bases; bases with no gene match: 8. The CDR3 contains 13 residues. The DNA for the CDR3 is TGTGCCAGCACCCCGGGGGAGGGTCAGACCCAGTACTTC. This codes for CASTPGEGQTQYF.

A single count supports this clone. This chain links TRBV6-5 with TRBJ1-1; 9 bases align to TRBD1. The germline CDR1 and CDR2 sequences are MNHEY and SVGAGI. The ends lost 2 bases at V and 1 base at J; junction bases unmatched: 5. CDR3 length: 16 amino acids. CDR3 DNA sequence: TGTGCCAGCAGTTACCTCGGACAGGGGACGAACACTGAAGCTTTCTTT. Its protein product is CASSYLGQGTNTEAFF.

This clone came up once. J is TRBJ2-1 and V is TRBV19, with 13 positions matching TRBD2. V lost 4 bases to trimming and J lost 7 bases; unmatched junction nucleotides: 7. Germline V gene lookup returns CDR1 LNHDA and CDR2 SQIVND (reference sequence). This CDR3 is 16 amino acids long. CDR3 nucleotide sequence: TGTGCCAGTAGTACCCTAACTAGCGGGGGGGGGAATGAGCAGTTCTTC. It specifies CASSTLTSGGGNEQFF.

This clone is a singleton in its sample. The chain links TRBV28 to TRBJ2-5, with 7 bases lining up with TRBD2. J gave up 5 bases and V 7 bases, and 10 bases lay outside the gene matches. Germline CDR1 and CDR2: MDHEN and SYDVKM. This CDR3 has 14 amino acids. As DNA, the CDR3 is TGTGCCAGCAATGGGGACTCCGGGAGGGAGACCCAGTACTTC. Translated: CASNGDSGRETQYF.

The chain links TRBV7-6 to TRBJ2-1, with TRBD2 identical over 13 bases. The CDR3 extends over 17 amino acids. Germline assignment: CDR1 SGHVS and CDR2 FNYEAQ. Germline trimming cut 3 bases from V and 0 bases from J; bases unmatched to any gene: 2. For the CDR3, the DNA is TGTGCCAGCAGCTTGACTAGCGGGGGGAGCTCCTACAATGAGCAGTTCTTC. Protein sequence: CASSLTSGGSSYNEQFF. The entire variable domain, with the rest obtained from reference TRBV7-6 and TRBJ2-1, is as follows: GAGVSQSPRYKVTKRGQDVALRCDPISGHVSLYWYRQALGQGPEFLTYFNYEAQQDKSGLPNDRFSAERPEGSISTLTIQRTEQRDSAMYRCASSLTSGGSSYNEQFFGPGTRLTVL.

V gene TRBV7-2 combines with J gene TRBJ2-3, with D uncertain. CDR3 size: 13 residues. The germline V gene has CDR1 SGHTA and CDR2 FQGNSA. Trimming shortened V by 5 bases and J by 0 bases, and 6 bases separated the two germline ends. The chain's CDR3 is CASSMYSTDTQYF. Here the CDR3 DNA reads TGTGCCAGCAGCATGTATAGCACAGATACGCAGTATTTT.

This clone was recorded once. The V gene is TRBV9, the J gene TRBJ2-1; the D is unclear. Germline loops: CDR1 SGDLS, CDR2 YYNGEE. Deletions cut 6 bases from V and 8 bases from J, with 12 bases between. This CDR3 has 12 residues. The DNA for the CDR3 is TGTGCCAGCACGCCAGGTGGGCATGAGCAGTTCTTC. Translating gives CASTPGGHEQFF.

This chain connects TRBV4-1 to TRBJ1-1; 7 nucleotides agree with TRBD1. V trimming: 11 bases; J trimming: 1 base; junction bases outside the gene matches: 7. CDR1 is MGHRA and CDR2 is YSYEKL in the germline V gene. The CDR3 contains 13 residues. CDR3 DNA sequence: TGCGCCGTTTCCGGGACAGCGAACACTGAAGCTTTCTTT. Protein: CAVSGTANTEAFF.

This chain joins TRBV6-2 or TRBV6-3 and TRBJ2-7; 8 nucleotides line up with TRBD1. Germline V gives CDR1 MNHEY, CDR2 SVGEGT. The CDR3 is 14 residues long. V trimming: 4 bases; J trimming: 2 bases; junction bases outside the gene matches: 4. For the CDR3, the DNA is TGTGCCAGCAGTTTGACAGGGGTTCCCTACGAGCAGTACTTC. This sequence encodes CASSLTGVPYEQYF.